Listed below are T cell receptor beta chains from one sample, sequenced in a study of control samples from healthy donors and cancer patients. Sequenced by immunoSEQ multiplex PCR; TCRdb stores in-frame clones only, minus some. The table has about 51,000 clones, roughly 80% seen once. Sequencing was performed on blood. The receptors derive from a man in his 70s in good health. Both conserved end residues are part of each CDR3. D genes are given only for firm matches.

v_call	d_call	j_call	cdr3_aa
TRBV25-1	-	TRBJ2-5	CASSEFVLQETQYF
TRBV5-1	-	TRBJ2-1	CASSLVYAGGNEQFF
TRBV14	-	TRBJ1-5	CASSQDPSRDLRSNQPQHF
TRBV5-6	-	TRBJ2-3	CASKGRFSTDTQYF
TRBV5-4	TRBD1	TRBJ1-3	CASSLAGGRGNTIYF
TRBV11-1	TRBD1	TRBJ2-1	CASSHGQGAVRNEQFF
TRBV2	TRBD2	TRBJ2-1	CASWSSGRGTYNEQFF
TRBV15	-	TRBJ2-2	CATSRVLAETGELFF
TRBV7-9	TRBD2	TRBJ2-7	CASSFRAGGYEQYF
TRBV6-1	-	TRBJ2-3	CASSEAEVRKTQYF
TRBV7-9	TRBD1	TRBJ1-1	CASSFPGQGVGTEAFF
TRBV13	TRBD2	TRBJ2-7	CASSPGLAISYEQYF
TRBV10-3	-	TRBJ2-1	CATRHGDVYNEQFF
TRBV18	TRBD1	TRBJ1-6	CASSPEGQGSPLHF
TRBV28	-	TRBJ1-5	CASSPFSGTYNQPQHF
TRBV18	-	TRBJ1-2	CASSPGRSYGYTF
TRBV4-1	TRBD2	TRBJ2-5	CASSQGPGGRETQYF